Sequencing of this TCR beta chain was carried out in a study of control samples from healthy donors and cancer patients. Data came from immunoSEQ multiplex PCR; TCRdb stores just in-frame clones and leaves some out. Of 180,000 or so clones in the sample, around 93% were seen once. Unmatched junction bases numbered 12, after V lost 1 base and J lost 6 bases. Germline V lookup: CDR1 LGHNT, CDR2 FRNRAP. The CDR3 sequence is 16 residues long. The sequence was obtained from a woman in her sixties in good health. Sequenced sample: blood. This sequence joins TRBV12-5 and TRBJ2-7, with 7 bases lining up with TRBD2. The chain's CDR3 is CASGLERTRTQTEQYF. CDR3 bases: TGTGCTAGTGGTTTGGAACGGACTAGGACACAAACCGAGCAGTACTTC.